This TCR beta chain was observed in a study of cytotoxic CD8 clonotypes in ibrutinib-treated CLL. Whole-study context: Responses: some 24 partial, 2 complete; after median about 70 months, around 15 stayed remitted, around twelve progressed. Study-wide results and limits: Having risen at ibrutinib response, clonality had fallen back toward baseline by progression. Under treatment, the uncommon public clonotypes either contracted or remained stable. Sampling times, which were not matched between the groups, differed between sustained-remission patients and progressing patients.

TCRdb keeps only in-frame clones here, not all; method: immunoSEQ multiplex PCR. The sample records about 120,000 clones, over 75% being singletons. This clone came up once. Its antigen is unknown. The CDR3 runs 14 residues. Trimming took 6 bases from V and 8 from J, leaving 19 bases between them. Germline V CDR1 and CDR2: MNHEY, SVGAGI. This material consisted of PBMCs, taken after 24 months of ibrutinib treatment. The receptor's source is a human donor with chronic lymphocytic leukemia. The chain combines TRBV6-5 with TRBJ1-2; D remains unclear. The CDR3 region is CASRTSVRGEGYTF. CDR3 sequence (DNA): TGTGCCAGCAGAACCTCGGTGCGGGGAGAAGGCTACACCTTC.